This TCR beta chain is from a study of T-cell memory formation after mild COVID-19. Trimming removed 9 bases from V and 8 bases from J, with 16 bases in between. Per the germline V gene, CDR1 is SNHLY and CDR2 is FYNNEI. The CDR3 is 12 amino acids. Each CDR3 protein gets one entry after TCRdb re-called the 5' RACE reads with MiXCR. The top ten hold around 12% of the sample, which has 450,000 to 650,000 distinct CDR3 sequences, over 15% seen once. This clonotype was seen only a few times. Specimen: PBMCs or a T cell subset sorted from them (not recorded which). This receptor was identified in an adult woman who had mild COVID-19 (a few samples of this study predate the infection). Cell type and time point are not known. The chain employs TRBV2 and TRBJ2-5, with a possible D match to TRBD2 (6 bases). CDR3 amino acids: CARRLGGETQYF. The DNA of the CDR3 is TGTGCCAGGCGGTTGGGGGGAGAAACCCAGTACTTC.